The 17 T cell receptor beta chains below come from one sample, sequenced in a study of shared T cell receptors in the human thymus. The repertoire was sequenced with immunoSEQ multiplex PCR; TCRdb's copy has only in-frame clones and lacks some. The table records about 660,000 clones, more than 70% of them present only once. This sample was shared with a second study, whose subject was human thymus T cells.

The sequenced sample consisted of thymocytes. The source is a boy in the first two years of life with a congenital heart defect.

On this clone itself: Within the sample, other DNA sequences also encode this same CDR3. The chain uses TRBV2 and TRBJ1-6, with 7 bases fitting TRBD1. The CDR3 has 13 amino acids. V lost 8 bases to trimming and J lost 5 bases; unmatched junction nucleotides: 3. CDR1 SNHLY and CDR2 FYNNEI come from the germline V gene. CDR3 in DNA: TGTGCCAGCGCCGGGACAGATAATTCACCCCTCCACTTT. Encoded protein: CASAGTDNSPLHF.

The chain joins TRBV6-1 to TRBJ2-7; TRBD1 is a possible D gene (5 bases). The germline gives CDR1 MNHNS, CDR2 SASEGT. This CDR3 has 15 amino acids. The V and J ends lost 8 bases and 7 bases respectively, with 24 bases between them. The CDR3 DNA reads TGTGCCAGCGGGTCATTTCGCCAGGGTCTACGGGAGCAGTACTTC. Translation: CASGSFRQGLREQYF.

This clone was detected only a few times. This chain links TRBV4-3 with TRBJ2-7, with TRBD1 identical over 9 bases. This CDR3 contains 16 residues. The trim removed 6 bases at V and 5 bases at J, leaving 14 bases unmatched. Germline CDR1 reads LGHNA; CDR2 reads YSLEER. Here the CDR3 reads CASRRFRDRESNEQYF. CDR3 coding DNA: TGCGCCAGCAGAAGATTCCGGGACAGGGAAAGTAACGAGCAGTACTTC.

This clone showed up just a few times. This chain uses TRBV18 with TRBJ2-6; TRBD1 aligns across 11 bases. V was clipped by 3 bases and J by 2 bases; unmatched bases: 9. Looked up from germline, CDR1 is KGHSH and CDR2 is LQKENI. The CDR3 is made up of 19 amino acids. CDR3 in DNA: TGTGCCAGCTCACCCGGGACAGGGGGGATTCATGCTGGGGCCAACGTCCTGACTTTC. Its translation is CASSPGTGGIHAGANVLTF.

The chain combines TRBV7-6 with TRBJ2-7; D gene ambiguous. The CDR3 has 16 amino acids. With 1 base removed from V and 1 base from J, the gap between germline ends came to 14 bases. Per the germline V gene, CDR1 is SGHVS and CDR2 is FNYEAQ. This chain's CDR3 is CASSLDLGPFSYEQYF. In nucleotides, the CDR3 is TGTGCCAGCAGCTTAGATCTGGGCCCTTTTTCCTACGAGCAGTACTTC.

The chain employs TRBV5-1 and TRBJ2-7; the D is unclear. The CDR3 consists of 16 residues. Trimming took off 0 bases at V and 2 bases at J, with 15 bases between the two ends. Per the germline V gene, CDR1 is SGHRS and CDR2 is YFSETQ. This CDR3 is CASSLGSPLKTYEQYF. DNA of the CDR3: TGCGCCAGCAGCTTGGGTAGTCCCTTAAAGACCTACGAGCAGTACTTC.

The J gene is TRBJ2-5, the V gene TRBV5-6; possible D gene TRBD2, 7 bases. Germline V gene data show CDR1 as SGHDT and CDR2 as YYEEEE. The CDR3 runs 17 residues. V gave up 1 base and J gave up 1 base, with 17 bases separating them. The CDR3 spells CASSLSGRGPVQETQYF. The CDR3 DNA follows: TGTGCCAGCAGCTTGAGCGGGCGGGGGCCCGTCCAAGAGACCCAGTACTTC. Supplemented by reference TRBV5-6 and TRBJ2-5, the full variable domain reads DAGVTQSPTHLIKTRGQQVTLRCSPKSGHDTVSWYQQALGQGPQFIFQYYEEEERQRGNFPDRFSGHQFPNYSSELNVNALLLGDSALYLCASSLSGRGPVQETQYFGPGTRLLVL.

The chain uses TRBV5-1 and TRBJ2-3; perhaps TRBD1 as D (5 bases). The CDR3 totals 20 residues. Trimming stripped 0 bases from V and 2 bases from J, with 25 bases between. From germline, CDR1 is SGHRS and CDR2 YFSETQ. CDR3 sequence: CASSLERGTSGPNPTDTQYF. The CDR3 DNA reads TGCGCCAGCAGCTTGGAAAGGGGAACATCAGGCCCGAATCCCACAGATACGCAGTATTTT.

This chain uses TRBV6-1 with TRBJ2-2; 7 nucleotides agree with TRBD1. Per germline, CDR1 MNHNS and CDR2 SASEGT. CDR3 size: 18 residues. V lost 1 base and J lost 1; bases outside the gene matches: 9. The CDR3 sequence is CASSEVVGGAVNTGELFF. The CDR3 DNA reads as TGTGCCAGCAGTGAAGTGGTAGGGGGCGCGGTGAACACCGGGGAGCTGTTTTTT.

CDR3 protein: CASSPAVRGYQETQYF. CDR3 DNA sequence: TGTGCCAGCAGCCCTGCGGTTCGGGGTTACCAAGAGACCCAGTACTTC. The chain is built from TRBV5-6 and TRBJ2-5, with a weak D call TRBD2 (5 bases). V was shortened by 4 bases and J by 0 bases, with 16 bases between the two germline ends. This CDR3 is built from 16 residues. Germline loops: CDR1 SGHDT, CDR2 YYEEEE. The variable domain in full, with the rest retrieved from reference TRBV5-6 and TRBJ2-5, is DAGVTQSPTHLIKTRGQQVTLRCSPKSGHDTVSWYQQALGQGPQFIFQYYEEEERQRGNFPDRFSGHQFPNYSSELNVNALLLGDSALYLCASSPAVRGYQETQYFGPGTRLLVL.

This chain connects TRBV6-5 to TRBJ2-7; tentative D call: TRBD2 (6 bases). The CDR3 runs 13 residues. The germline gives CDR1 MNHEY, CDR2 SVGAGI. Trimming shortened V by 8 bases and J by 4 bases, and 15 bases separated the two germline ends. In nucleotides, the CDR3 is TGTGCCAGCGCCCCGGGACTCCCATACGAGCAGTACTTC. It is translated as CASAPGLPYEQYF.

This chain links TRBV5-1 with TRBJ2-1, with 9 bases fitting TRBD2. Per germline, CDR1 SGHRS and CDR2 YFSETQ. V lost 2 bases and J lost 8; bases outside the gene matches: 8. The CDR3 is 15 amino acids. The CDR3 region is CASSLIAGESDEQFF. For the CDR3, the DNA is TGCGCCAGCAGCTTAATAGCGGGAGAGTCAGATGAGCAGTTCTTC. Drawing the rest from reference TRBV5-1 and TRBJ2-1, the complete variable domain is KAGVTQTPRYLIKTRGQQVTLSCSPISGHRSVSWYQQTPGQGLQFLFEYFSETQRNKGNFPGRFSGRQFSNSRSEMNVSTLELGDSALYLCASSLIAGESDEQFFGPGTRLTVL.

The chain couples TRBV11-2 to TRBJ2-7; the match to TRBD1 covers 7 bases. Trimming at V came to 2 bases and at J to 2 bases, leaving 3 bases not matched to a gene. Germline CDR1 SGHAT, CDR2 FQNNGV. CDR3 length: 14 amino acids. The CDR3 protein is CASSLQGVPYEQYF. The CDR3 DNA reads as TGTGCCAGCAGCTTACAGGGGGTACCCTACGAGCAGTACTTC.

CDR3 sequence (DNA): TGTGCCAGCAGCTTGGAAGACAATGGAAACACCATATATTTT. It codes for CASSLEDNGNTIYF. The rearrangement joins TRBV5-8 to TRBJ1-3; D unclear. The CDR3 covers 14 residues. Trimming removed 0 bases at V and 3 bases at J, with 7 bases between. Germline CDR1 and CDR2: SGHTS and YDEGEE.

J is TRBJ1-6 and V is TRBV28; D gene uncertain. Looked up from germline, CDR1 is MDHEN and CDR2 is SYDVKM. V was trimmed by 5 bases and J by 0 bases, leaving 14 bases between them. This CDR3 is 17 amino acids long. CDR3 sequence reads: CASSLAPISSYNSPLHF. The CDR3, as DNA: TGTGCCAGCAGTCTCGCCCCCATTAGCTCCTATAATTCACCCCTCCACTTT.

The V gene is TRBV7-6, the J gene TRBJ2-1; 9 bases are a match to TRBD2. The germline V gene has CDR1 SGHVS and CDR2 FNYEAQ. This CDR3 spans 15 amino acids. With 5 bases clipped from V and 7 bases from J, the junction kept 9 bases outside the gene matches. The CDR3 here is CASSPGGSGGNEQFF. CDR3 DNA sequence: TGTGCCAGCAGCCCCGGGGGTAGCGGGGGTAATGAGCAGTTCTTC.

V usage is TRBV4-1 and J usage is TRBJ2-7; 10 bases match TRBD2. CDR3 length equals 17 residues. The V gene's germline CDR1 is MGHRA and CDR2 YSYEKL. The junction had 5 bases not matched to a gene; V was cut back by 0 bases and J by 0 bases. As DNA, the CDR3 is TGCGCCAGCAGCCAAGATGTTAGCGGGGGGCCCTCCTACGAGCAGTACTTC. Translating gives CASSQDVSGGPSYEQYF.